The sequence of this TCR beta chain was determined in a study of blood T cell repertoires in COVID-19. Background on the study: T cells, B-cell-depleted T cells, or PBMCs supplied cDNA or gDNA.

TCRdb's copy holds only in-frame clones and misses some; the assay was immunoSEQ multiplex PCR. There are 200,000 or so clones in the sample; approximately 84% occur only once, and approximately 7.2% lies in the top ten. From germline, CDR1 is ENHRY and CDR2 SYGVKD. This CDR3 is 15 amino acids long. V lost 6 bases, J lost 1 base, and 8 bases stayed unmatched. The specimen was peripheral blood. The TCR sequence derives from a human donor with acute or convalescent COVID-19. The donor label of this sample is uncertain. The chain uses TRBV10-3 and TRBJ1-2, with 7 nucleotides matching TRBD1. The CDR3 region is CAIRATGDVNYGYTF. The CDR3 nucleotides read TGTGCCATCAGGGCAACAGGGGATGTTAACTATGGCTACACCTTC.